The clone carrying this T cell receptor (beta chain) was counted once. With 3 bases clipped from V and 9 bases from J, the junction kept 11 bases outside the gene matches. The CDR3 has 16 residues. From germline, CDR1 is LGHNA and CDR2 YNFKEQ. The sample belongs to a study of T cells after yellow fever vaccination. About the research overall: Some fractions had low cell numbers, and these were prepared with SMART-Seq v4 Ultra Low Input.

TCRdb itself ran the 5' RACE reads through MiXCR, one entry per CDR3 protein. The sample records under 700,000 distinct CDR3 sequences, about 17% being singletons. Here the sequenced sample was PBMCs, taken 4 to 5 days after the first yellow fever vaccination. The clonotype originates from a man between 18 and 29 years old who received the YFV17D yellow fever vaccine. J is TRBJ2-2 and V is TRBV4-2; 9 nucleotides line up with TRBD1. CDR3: CASSQAGQGGTRELFF. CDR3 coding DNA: TGTGCCAGCAGCCAGGCGGGACAGGGTGGGACCAGGGAGCTGTTTTTT.